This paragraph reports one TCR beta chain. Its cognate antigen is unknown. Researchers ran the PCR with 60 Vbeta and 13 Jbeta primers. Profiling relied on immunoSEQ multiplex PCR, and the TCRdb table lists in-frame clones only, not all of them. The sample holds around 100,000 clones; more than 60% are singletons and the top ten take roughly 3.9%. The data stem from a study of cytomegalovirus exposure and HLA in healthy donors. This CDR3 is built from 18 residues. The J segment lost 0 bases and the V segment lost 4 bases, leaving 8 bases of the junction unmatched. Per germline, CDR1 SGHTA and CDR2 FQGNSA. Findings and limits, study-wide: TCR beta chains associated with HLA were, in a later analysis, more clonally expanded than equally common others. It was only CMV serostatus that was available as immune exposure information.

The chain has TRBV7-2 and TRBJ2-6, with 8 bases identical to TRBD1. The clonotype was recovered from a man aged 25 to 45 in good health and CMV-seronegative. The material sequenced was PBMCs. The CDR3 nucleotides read TGTGCCAGCAGCTGGGCGGGACAGGAAAACTCTGGGGCCAACGTCCTGACTTTC. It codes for CASSWAGQENSGANVLTF.